This T cell receptor (beta chain) was retrieved from a study of radiotherapy plus CTLA-4 blockade in lung cancer. Study context: About a sixth of enrolled patients responded objectively, and approximately 30% had disease control.

The V gene's germline CDR1 is GTSNPN and CDR2 SVGIG (reference sequence). After removal of 3 bases from V and 7 bases from J, the junction contained 8 bases not matched to a gene. The CDR3 is 14 amino acids. Focal radiation plus CTLA-4 blockade with ipilimumab was given to patients with chemo-refractory metastatic non-small-cell lung cancer. Study conclusions and caveats: In blood, after radiotherapy plus ipilimumab, tumor-derived TCR clones expanded. Interferon-beta and early blood T cell clone dynamics reportedly predicted response best.

Using immunoSEQ multiplex PCR, the repertoire was profiled, and TCRdb retains in-frame clones only, with some absent. The data contain about 76,000 clones, roughly four fifths of them singletons. Regarding this clone: The target antigen is unknown.

The receptor was isolated from a human donor with non-small cell lung cancer who had stable disease on radiotherapy plus ipilimumab. The V and J genes are TRBV30 and TRBJ2-2; 7 nucleotides agree with TRBD1. Sequencing used peripheral blood, obtained from a patient treated with radiotherapy plus ipilimumab. CDR3 region: CAWRPHRGIGELFF. DNA for the CDR3: TGTGCCTGGAGACCGCACAGGGGCATCGGGGAGCTGTTTTTT. Full variable domain (outside the CDR3, taken from reference TRBV30 and TRBJ2-2): SQTIHQWPATLVQPVGSPLSLECTVEGTSNPNLYWYRQAAGRGLQLLFYSVGIGQISSEVPQNLSASRPQDRQFILSSKKLLLSDSGFYLCAWRPHRGIGELFFGEGSRLTVL.